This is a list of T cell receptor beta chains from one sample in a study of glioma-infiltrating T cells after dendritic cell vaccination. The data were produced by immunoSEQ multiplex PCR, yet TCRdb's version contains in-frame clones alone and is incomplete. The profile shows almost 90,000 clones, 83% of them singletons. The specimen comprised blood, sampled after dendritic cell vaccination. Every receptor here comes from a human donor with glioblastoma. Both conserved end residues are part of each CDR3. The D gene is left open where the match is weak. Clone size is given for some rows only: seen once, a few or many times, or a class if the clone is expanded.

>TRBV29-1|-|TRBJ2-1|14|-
TGTATCATTAATCAGGGGGGTATTTACAATGAGCAGTTCTTC
CIINQGGIYNEQFF
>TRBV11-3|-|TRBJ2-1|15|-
TGTGCCAGCAGCTTAGGCAAGGTCATGGGCGATGAGCAGTTCTTC
CASSLGKVMGDEQFF
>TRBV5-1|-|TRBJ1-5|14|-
TGCGCCAGCAGCTCGGGACCAGGGGATCAGCCCCAGCATTTT
CASSSGPGDQPQHF
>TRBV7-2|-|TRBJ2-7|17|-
TGTGCCAGCAGCCCGGAGGTAAGGCGGGCAATCTCCTACGAGCAGTACTTC
CASSPEVRRAISYEQYF
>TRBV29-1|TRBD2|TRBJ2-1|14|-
TGCAGCGTTGAAAGACTAGCGGGGGCGTATGAGCAGTTCTTC
CSVERLAGAYEQFF
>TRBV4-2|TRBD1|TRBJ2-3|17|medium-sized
TGTGCCAGCAGCCAATCCGGGACAGCCTCAACGGAAGATACGCAGTATTTT
CASSQSGTASTEDTQYF
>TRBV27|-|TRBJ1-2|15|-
TGTGCCAGCCGTTCGGGGGGGTCCCCATTCTATGGCTACACCTTC
CASRSGGSPFYGYTF
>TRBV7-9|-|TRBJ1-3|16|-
TGTGCCAGCAGCTTAGCGACAGTCCGCTCTGGAAACACCATATATTTT
CASSLATVRSGNTIYF
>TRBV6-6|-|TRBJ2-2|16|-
TGTGCCAGCGCCGCCCCCCGGGGGGCGGGGGTCGGGGAGCTGTTTTTT
CASAAPRGAGVGELFF
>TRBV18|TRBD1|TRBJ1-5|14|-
TGTGCCAGTCACACACAGGGGGACAATCAGCCCCAGCATTTT
CASHTQGDNQPQHF
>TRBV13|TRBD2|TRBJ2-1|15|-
TGTGCCAGCAGCTTGAGCGGGGGGGCCTACAATGAGCAGTTCTTC
CASSLSGGAYNEQFF
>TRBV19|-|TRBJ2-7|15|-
TGTGCCAGTAGTATAATGTCGGCAGGGATCTACGAGCAGTACTTC
CASSIMSAGIYEQYF
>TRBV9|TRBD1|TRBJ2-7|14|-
TGTGCCAGCAGCGTATGGGACAGGGGACACGAGCAGTACTTC
CASSVWDRGHEQYF
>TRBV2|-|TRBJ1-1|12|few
TGTGCCAGCAGTGAAGGTGGGCAACTGGCTTTCTTT
CASSEGGQLAFF
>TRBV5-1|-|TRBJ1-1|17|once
TGCGCCAGCAGCTTGAGGGCCCGGGGCTGGGGAGGCTCTGAAGCTTTCTTT
CASSLRARGWGGSEAFF
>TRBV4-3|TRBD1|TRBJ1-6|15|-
TGCGCCAGCAGCCAAGCGGGACAGATAAATTCACCCCTCCACTTT
CASSQAGQINSPLHF
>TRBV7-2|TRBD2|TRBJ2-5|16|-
TGTGCCAGCAGCCCCCGTCGACTAGCGGGGCAAGAGACCCAGTACTTC
CASSPRRLAGQETQYF
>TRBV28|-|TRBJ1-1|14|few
TGTGCCAGCAGTTCATGGAGATTGAACACTGAAGCTTTCTTT
CASSSWRLNTEAFF
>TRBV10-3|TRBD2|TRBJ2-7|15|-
TGTGCCATCAGTGACGTTGCGGGGGGCGCCTACGAGCAGTACTTC
CAISDVAGGAYEQYF
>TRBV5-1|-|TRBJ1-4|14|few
TGCGCCAGCAGCTTAGATTCGGAGGAAGAAAAACTGTTTTTT
CASSLDSEEEKLFF
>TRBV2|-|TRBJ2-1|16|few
TGTGCCAGCAGTGAAGTCGAAGGGGGAAGCTACAATGAGCAGTTCTTC
CASSEVEGGSYNEQFF
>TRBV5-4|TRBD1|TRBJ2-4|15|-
TGTGCCAGCAGCCCAGGGGACAGGGCCAAAAACATTCAGTACTTC
CASSPGDRAKNIQYF
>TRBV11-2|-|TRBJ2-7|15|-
TGTGCCAGCAGCTCCCCGCGGGGACGCTCCTACGAGCAGTACTTC
CASSSPRGRSYEQYF
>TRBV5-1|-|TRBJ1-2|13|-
TGCGCCAGCAGCTTGGACGGGGTTAATGGCTACACCTTC
CASSLDGVNGYTF
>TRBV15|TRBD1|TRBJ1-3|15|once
TGTGCCACCAGCAGAAACCGACAGGGGTTAAACACCATATATTTT
CATSRNRQGLNTIYF
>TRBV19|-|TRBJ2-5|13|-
TGTGCCAGTAGTATAAGGGGGTTGGAGACCCAGTACTTC
CASSIRGLETQYF
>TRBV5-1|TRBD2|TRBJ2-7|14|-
TGCGCCAGCAGCACGACTAGCGGAGCCTACGAGCAGTACTTC
CASSTTSGAYEQYF
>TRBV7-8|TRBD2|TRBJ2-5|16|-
TGTGCCAGCAGCTTAGTAGTAGCGGGGGTTGGGGAGACCCAGTACTTC
CASSLVVAGVGETQYF
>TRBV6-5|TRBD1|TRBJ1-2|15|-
TGTGCCAGCAGTTACTCAGGGGGCGGCGACTATGGCTACACCTTC
CASSYSGGGDYGYTF
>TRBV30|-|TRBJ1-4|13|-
TGTGCCTGGAGTACGGGGGGGGCTGAAAAACTGTTTTTT
CAWSTGGAEKLFF
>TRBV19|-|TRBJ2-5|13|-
TGTGCCAGTAGTAAGCGGCTCCAAGAGACCCAGTACTTC
CASSKRLQETQYF
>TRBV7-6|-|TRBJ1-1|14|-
TGTGCCAGCAGCTTAACGCCGGGAGGCCCTGAAGCTTTCTTT
CASSLTPGGPEAFF
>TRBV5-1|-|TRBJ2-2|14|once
TGCGCCAGCAGCTTGGTACTAGATTCGGGGGAGCTGTTTTTT
CASSLVLDSGELFF
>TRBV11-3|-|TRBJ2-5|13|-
TGTGCCAGCAGCAAAGGGGTCCAAGAGACCCAGTACTTC
CASSKGVQETQYF
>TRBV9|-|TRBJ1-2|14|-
TGTGCCAGCAGCGTTGAGGACGGGGAATATGGCTACACCTTC
CASSVEDGEYGYTF
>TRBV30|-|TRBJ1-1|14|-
TGTGCCTGGAGTGATTGGACAGTCAACACTGAAGCTTTCTTT
CAWSDWTVNTEAFF
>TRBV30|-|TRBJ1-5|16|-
TGTGCCTGGAGTGCCGAGACCGACAGGCTTCATCAGCCCCAGCATTTT
CAWSAETDRLHQPQHF
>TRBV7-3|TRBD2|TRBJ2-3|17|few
TGTGCCAGCAGCTTAACTGGCGCGGGGGGATACACAGATACGCAGTATTTT
CASSLTGAGGYTDTQYF
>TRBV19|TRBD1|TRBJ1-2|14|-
TGTGCCAGTAGTGGGAGACAGGGGAACGATGGCTACACCTTC
CASSGRQGNDGYTF
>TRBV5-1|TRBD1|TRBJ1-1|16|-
TGCGCCAGCAGCCCCTACACAGGGGAGTCGAACACTGAAGCTTTCTTT
CASSPYTGESNTEAFF
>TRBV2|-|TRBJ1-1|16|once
TGTGCCAGCAGATCTCTCCGAGGGGGAATCGGCACTGAAGCTTTCTTT
CASRSLRGGIGTEAFF
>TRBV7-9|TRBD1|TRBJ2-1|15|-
TGTGCCAGCAGCTCGGACAGGGAGGCCTACAATGAGCAGTTCTTC
CASSSDREAYNEQFF
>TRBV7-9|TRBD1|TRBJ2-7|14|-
TGTGCCAGCAGCCCACGATCAGGGGGCGTCGAGCAGTACTTC
CASSPRSGGVEQYF
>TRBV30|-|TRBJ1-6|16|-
TGTGCCTGGAGTTTTGAGGCCAGCTCCTATAATTCACCCCTCCACTTT
CAWSFEASSYNSPLHF
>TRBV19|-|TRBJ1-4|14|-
TGTGCCAGTAGTATGGGGGCAGACAATGAAAAACTGTTTTTT
CASSMGADNEKLFF
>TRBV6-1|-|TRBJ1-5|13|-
TGTGCCAGCAGTGAACGAGTATACCAGCCCCAGCATTTT
CASSERVYQPQHF
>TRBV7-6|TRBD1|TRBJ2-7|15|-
TGTGCCAGCAGCTTAAGCCCGGGACAGAACTACGAGCAGTACTTC
CASSLSPGQNYEQYF
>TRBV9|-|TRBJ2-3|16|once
TGTGCCAGCAGCCTAAGGGGGGGCCAGGGCACAGATACGCAGTATTTT
CASSLRGGQGTDTQYF
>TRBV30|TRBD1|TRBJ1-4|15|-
TGTGCCTGGAGTGCAATGACAGGGGACAATGAAAAACTGTTTTTT
CAWSAMTGDNEKLFF
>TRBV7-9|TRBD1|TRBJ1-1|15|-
TGTGCCAGCAGCCTCGGGACAGGGGGCTCAGCAAGGGCTTTCTTT
CASSLGTGGSARAFF
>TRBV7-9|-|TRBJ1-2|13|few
TGTGCCAGCAGCGGATTGGGGGGATATGGCTACACCTTC
CASSGLGGYGYTF
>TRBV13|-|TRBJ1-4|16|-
TGTGCCAGCAGTCTTACCGACAGTGCAAATAATGAAAAACTGTTTTTT
CASSLTDSANNEKLFF
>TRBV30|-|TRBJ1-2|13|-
TGTGCCTGGGTTCGTGGAGAAAACTATGGCTACACCTTC
CAWVRGENYGYTF
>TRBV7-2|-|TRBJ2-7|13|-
TGTGCCAGCAGACAGGGGGGGTTGGACGAGCAGTACTTC
CASRQGGLDEQYF
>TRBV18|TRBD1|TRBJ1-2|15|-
TGTGCCAGCTCACCGGGGACAGGGTCGGACTATGGCTACACCTTC
CASSPGTGSDYGYTF